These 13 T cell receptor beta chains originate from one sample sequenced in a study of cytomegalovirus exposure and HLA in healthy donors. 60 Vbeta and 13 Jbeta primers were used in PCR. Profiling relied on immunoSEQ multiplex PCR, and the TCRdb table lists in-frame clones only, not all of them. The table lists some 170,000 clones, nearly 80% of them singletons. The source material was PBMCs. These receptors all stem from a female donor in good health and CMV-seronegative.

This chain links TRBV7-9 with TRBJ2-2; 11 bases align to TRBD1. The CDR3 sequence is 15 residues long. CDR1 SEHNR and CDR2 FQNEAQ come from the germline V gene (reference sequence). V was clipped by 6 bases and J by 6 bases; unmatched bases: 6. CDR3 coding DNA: TGTGCCAGCAGTCGGACAGGGGGCTTGTCCGGGGAGCTGTTTTTT. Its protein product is CASSRTGGLSGELFF.

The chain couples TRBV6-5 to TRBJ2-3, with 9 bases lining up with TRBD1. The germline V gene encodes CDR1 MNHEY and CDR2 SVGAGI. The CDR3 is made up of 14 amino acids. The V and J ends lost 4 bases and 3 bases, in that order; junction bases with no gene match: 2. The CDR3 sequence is CASSSGTGTDTQYF. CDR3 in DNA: TGTGCCAGCAGTTCCGGGACAGGGACAGATACGCAGTATTTT.

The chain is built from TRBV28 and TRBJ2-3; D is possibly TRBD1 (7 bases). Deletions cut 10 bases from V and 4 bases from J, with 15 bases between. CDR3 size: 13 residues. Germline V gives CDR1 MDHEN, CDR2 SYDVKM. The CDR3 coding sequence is TGTGCCACCGGAGGGGGCGGTCCAGATACGCAGTATTTT. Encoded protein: CATGGGGPDTQYF.

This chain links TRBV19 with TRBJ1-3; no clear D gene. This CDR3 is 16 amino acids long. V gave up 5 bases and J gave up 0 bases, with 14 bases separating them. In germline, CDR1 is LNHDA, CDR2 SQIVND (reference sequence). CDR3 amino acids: CASSPHQAASGNTIYF. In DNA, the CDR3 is TGTGCCAGTAGTCCGCATCAGGCCGCCTCTGGAAACACCATATATTTT. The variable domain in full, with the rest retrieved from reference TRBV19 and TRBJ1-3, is DGGITQSPKYLFRKEGQNVTLSCEQNLNHDAMYWYRQDPGQGLRLIYYSQIVNDFQKGDIAEGYSVSREKKESFPLTVTSAQKNPTAFYLCASSPHQAASGNTIYFGEGSWLTVV.

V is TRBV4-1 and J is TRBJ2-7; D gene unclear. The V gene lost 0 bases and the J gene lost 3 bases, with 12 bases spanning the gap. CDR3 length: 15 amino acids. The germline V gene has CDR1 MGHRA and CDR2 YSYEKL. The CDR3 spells CASSQDVPMVYEQYF. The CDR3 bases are TGCGCCAGCAGCCAAGATGTCCCTATGGTCTACGAGCAGTACTTC.

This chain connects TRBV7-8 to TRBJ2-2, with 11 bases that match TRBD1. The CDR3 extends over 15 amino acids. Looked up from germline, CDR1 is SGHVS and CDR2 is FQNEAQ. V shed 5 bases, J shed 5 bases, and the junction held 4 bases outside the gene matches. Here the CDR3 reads CASSPGTGGTGELFF. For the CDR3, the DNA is TGTGCCAGCAGCCCCGGGACAGGGGGAACCGGGGAGCTGTTTTTT.

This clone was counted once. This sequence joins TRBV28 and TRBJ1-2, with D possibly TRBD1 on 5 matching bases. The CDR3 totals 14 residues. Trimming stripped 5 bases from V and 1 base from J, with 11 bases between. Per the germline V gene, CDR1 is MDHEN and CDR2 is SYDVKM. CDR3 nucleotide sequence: TGTGCCAGCAGTCGAGCGGGGGATAACTATGGCTACACCTTC. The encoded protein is CASSRAGDNYGYTF.

The CDR3 spells CSTPGAGGGYNEQFF. DNA of the CDR3: TGCAGCACACCCGGCGCGGGGGGAGGTTACAATGAGCAGTTCTTC. The V gene is TRBV29-1, the J gene TRBJ2-1, with TRBD2 matching over 8 bases. Germline V gene sequence: CDR1 SQVTM, CDR2 ANQGSEA. The ends lost 8 bases at V and 4 bases at J; junction bases unmatched: 13. CDR3 length equals 15 residues.

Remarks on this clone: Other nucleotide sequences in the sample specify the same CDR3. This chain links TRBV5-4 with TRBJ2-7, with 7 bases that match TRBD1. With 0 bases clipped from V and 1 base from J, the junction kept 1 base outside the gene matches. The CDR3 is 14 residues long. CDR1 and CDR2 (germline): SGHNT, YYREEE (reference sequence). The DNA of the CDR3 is TGTGCCAGCAGCTTGGGCAGGGGGTCCTACGAGCAGTACTTC. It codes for CASSLGRGSYEQYF.

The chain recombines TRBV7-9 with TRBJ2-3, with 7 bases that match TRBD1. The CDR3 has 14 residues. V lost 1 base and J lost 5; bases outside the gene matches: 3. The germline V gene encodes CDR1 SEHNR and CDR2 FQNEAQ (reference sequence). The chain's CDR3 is CASSLVAGGDTQYF. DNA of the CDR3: TGTGCCAGCAGCTTAGTTGCAGGGGGAGATACGCAGTATTTT.

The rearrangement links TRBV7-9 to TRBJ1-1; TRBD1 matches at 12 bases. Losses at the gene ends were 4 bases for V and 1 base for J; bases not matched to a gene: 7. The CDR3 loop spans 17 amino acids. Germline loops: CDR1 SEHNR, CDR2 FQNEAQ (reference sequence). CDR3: CASSSARDRGRNTEAFF. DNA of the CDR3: TGTGCCAGCAGCTCCGCCAGGGACAGGGGGCGGAACACTGAAGCTTTCTTT. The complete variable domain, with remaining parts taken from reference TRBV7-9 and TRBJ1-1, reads DTGVSQNPRHKITKRGQNVTFRCDPISEHNRLYWYRQTLGQGPEFLTYFQNEAQLEKSRLLSDRFSAERPKGSFSTLEIQRTEQGDSAMYLCASSSARDRGRNTEAFFGQGTRLTVV.

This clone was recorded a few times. CDR3 in amino acids: CSAEHSYEQYF. The CDR3 DNA follows: TGCAGCGCAGAACACAGCTACGAGCAGTACTTC. The V gene is TRBV29-1, the J gene TRBJ2-7; D remains ambiguous. Per the germline V gene, CDR1 is SQVTM and CDR2 is ANQGSEA. V shed 7 bases and J shed 3 bases, with 10 bases lying between them. The CDR3 has 11 residues.

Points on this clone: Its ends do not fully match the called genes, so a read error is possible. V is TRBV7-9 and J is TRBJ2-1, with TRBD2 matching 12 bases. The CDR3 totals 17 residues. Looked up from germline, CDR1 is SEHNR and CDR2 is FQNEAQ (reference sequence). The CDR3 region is CSSSSWTSGIPKDEQFF. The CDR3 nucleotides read TGTTCCAGCAGCTCCTGGACTAGCGGGATCCCTAAGGATGAGCAGTTCTTC. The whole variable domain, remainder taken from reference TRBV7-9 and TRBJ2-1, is DTGVSQNPRHKITKRGQNVTFRCDPISEHNRLYWYRQTLGQGPEFLTYFQNEAQLEKSRLLSDRFSAERPKGSFSTLEIQRTEQGDSAMYLCSSSSWTSGIPKDEQFFGPGTRLTVL.